This T cell receptor beta chain was obtained from a study of CD8 T cells in Susac syndrome. Sequencing targeted TCR beta in T cells from blood (CD8+ and CD4+). TEMRA cells underwent FACS enrichment and CD8+ and CD4+ T cells underwent negative isolation. RNA was extracted with the RNeasy kit, and a quantity of about 0.45 to 1 ug was reverse transcribed using random hexamers. Amplification of TCR beta CDR3 used immunoSEQ multiplex PCR across 54 Vbeta and 13 Jbeta. TCRdb passed the immunoSEQ multiplex PCR reads through MiXCR, listing each CDR3 protein once. In the table there are 200,000 to 250,000 distinct CDR3 sequences, roughly 96% of which are singletons. The TCR was taken from a human donor with multiple sclerosis. The sample was CD4+ T cells from PBMCs.

CDR3 in amino acids: CSVEDRTGLQETQYF. As DNA, the CDR3 is TGCAGCGTTGAAGATCGAACAGGGTTACAAGAGACCCAGTACTTC. V usage is TRBV29-1 and J usage is TRBJ2-5; a possible D gene is TRBD1 (6 bases). CDR1 and CDR2 (germline): SQVTM, ANQGSEA. This CDR3 contains 15 residues. V was pared by 0 bases and J by 2 bases, with 13 bases between.